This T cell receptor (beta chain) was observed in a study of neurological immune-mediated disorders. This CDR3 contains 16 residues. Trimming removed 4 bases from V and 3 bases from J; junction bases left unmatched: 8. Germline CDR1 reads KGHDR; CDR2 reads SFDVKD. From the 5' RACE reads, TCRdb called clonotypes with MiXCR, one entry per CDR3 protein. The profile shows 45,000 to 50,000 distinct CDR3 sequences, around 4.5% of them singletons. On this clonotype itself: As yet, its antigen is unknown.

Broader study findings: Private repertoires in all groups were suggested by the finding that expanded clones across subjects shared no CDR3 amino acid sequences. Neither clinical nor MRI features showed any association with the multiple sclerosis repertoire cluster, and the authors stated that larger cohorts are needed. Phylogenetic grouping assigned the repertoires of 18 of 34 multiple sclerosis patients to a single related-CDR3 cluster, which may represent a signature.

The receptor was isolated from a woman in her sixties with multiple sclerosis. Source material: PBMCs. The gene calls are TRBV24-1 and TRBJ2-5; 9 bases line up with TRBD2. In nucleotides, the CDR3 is TGTGCCACCAGTGACCCAATAGCGGGGGAAAAAGAGACCCAGTACTTC. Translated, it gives CATSDPIAGEKETQYF.